Listed here are 17 T cell receptor beta chains from one sample, sequenced in a study of OX40 agonist ivuxolimab in advanced cancers. Data came from immunoSEQ multiplex PCR; TCRdb stores just in-frame clones and leaves some out. The sample records 75,000 to 100,000 clones, around nine tenths being singletons. The source material was CD4+ or CD8+ T cells sorted from blood, sampled in a trial of the OX40 agonist ivuxolimab. The receptor source for this set is an adult with an advanced solid tumor such as melanoma, head and neck, liver or kidney cancer.

This chain joins TRBV7-9 and TRBJ2-3, with TRBD1 as a possible D gene (6 bases). There are 17 residues in the CDR3. V gave up 5 bases and J gave up 2 bases, with 20 bases separating them. Germline V gene lookup returns CDR1 SEHNR and CDR2 FQNEAQ (reference sequence). The CDR3 DNA reads TGTGCCAGCAGCCCCAGGGGTTGGGGCGGCAACACAGATACGCAGTATTTT. It encodes CASSPRGWGGNTDTQYF.

The CDR3 loop is CSARDPGGELFF. The CDR3 nucleotides read TGCAGCGCCCGGGACCCTGGCGGGGAGCTGTTTTTT. The chain combines TRBV29-1 with TRBJ2-2, with D perhaps being TRBD1 or TRBD2 (5 bases each). The CDR3 spans 12 residues. Germline V gives CDR1 SQVTM, CDR2 ANQGSEA. V gave up 7 bases and J gave up 7 bases, with 13 bases separating them.

This chain connects TRBV18 to TRBJ2-7, with 9 bases aligning to TRBD1. After removal of 3 bases from V and 3 bases from J, the junction contained 6 bases not matched to a gene. The CDR3 sequence is 15 residues long. CDR1 is KGHSH and CDR2 is LQKENI in the germline V gene. The CDR3 nucleotides are TGTGCCAGCTCACCGTCGGGACAGGGTAGCTACGAGCAGTACTTC. It is translated as CASSPSGQGSYEQYF.

Points on this clone: The same CDR3 is also encoded by other DNA sequences in this sample. V is TRBV7-9 and J is TRBJ1-5, with D possibly matching TRBD1 (5 bases). The CDR3 has 12 residues. Trimming removed 2 bases from V and 6 bases from J, with 5 bases in between. The germline CDR1 and CDR2 sequences are SEHNR and FQNEAQ (reference sequence). The CDR3 is CASSLRGQPQHF. CDR3 DNA: TGTGCCAGCAGCTTAAGGGGTCAGCCCCAGCATTTT.

This chain joins TRBV6-5 and TRBJ2-3; the D is unclear. CDR1 and CDR2 from the germline V gene are MNHEY and SVGAGI. The CDR3 has 15 residues. Trimming stripped 3 bases from V and 1 base from J, with 11 bases between. The CDR3 protein is CASSYDWAGTDTQYF. The CDR3 nucleotides read TGTGCCAGCAGTTATGACTGGGCCGGCACAGATACGCAGTATTTT.

The chain joins TRBV28 to TRBJ1-2, with D possibly TRBD1 on 6 matching bases. Germline lookup yields CDR1 MDHEN and CDR2 SYDVKM. There are 12 residues in the CDR3. V lost 7 bases to trimming and J lost 4 bases, with 10 bases between them. The CDR3 region is CASNQDSYGYTF. The CDR3 region has the DNA TGTGCCAGCAACCAGGACAGCTATGGCTACACCTTC.

The chain uses TRBV28 and TRBJ2-2; TRBD1 agrees at 8 bases. Germline V CDR1 and CDR2: MDHEN, SYDVKM. V trimming: 8 bases; J trimming: 4 bases; junction bases outside the gene matches: 6. The CDR3 runs 14 residues. CDR3 sequence (DNA): TGTGCCAGCCAGGACAGGGCGAGCACCGGGGAGCTGTTTTTT. This codes for CASQDRASTGELFF. Complete variable domain (other parts from reference TRBV28 and TRBJ2-2): DVKVTQSSRYLVKRTGEKVFLECVQDMDHENMFWYRQDPGLGLRLIYFSYDVKMKEKGDIPEGYSVSREKKERFSLILESASTNQTSMYLCASQDRASTGELFFGEGSRLTVL.

The chain is built from TRBV10-3 and TRBJ1-4; D is undetermined. Germline V gene lookup returns CDR1 ENHRY and CDR2 SYGVKD. The V and J ends lost 4 bases and 0 bases respectively, with 9 bases between them. The CDR3 contains 15 residues. The CDR3 loop reads CAISGRPATNEKLFF. In DNA, the CDR3 is TGTGCCATCAGTGGCAGGCCTGCAACTAATGAAAAACTGTTTTTT.

This clone was seen once. The gene calls are TRBV6-1 and TRBJ2-5; no clear D gene. The V and J ends lost 0 bases and 4 bases respectively, with 12 bases between them. Germline V lookup: CDR1 MNHNS, CDR2 SASEGT. The CDR3 loop spans 15 amino acids. The chain's CDR3 is CASSEAGRAGETQYF. The DNA of the CDR3 is TGTGCCAGCAGTGAAGCTGGTCGAGCTGGAGAGACCCAGTACTTC.

The chain recombines TRBV29-1 with TRBJ2-7, with 8 bases matching TRBD1. This CDR3 is 14 amino acids long. J lost 3 bases, V lost 4 bases, and 8 bases had no gene match. CDR1 is SQVTM, CDR2 ANQGSEA, per germline. CDR3 amino acids: CSVVLQGAIYEQYF. The DNA for the CDR3 is TGCAGCGTTGTCTTGCAGGGGGCAATCTACGAGCAGTACTTC.

This sequence joins TRBV14 and TRBJ2-1, with 7 nucleotides matching TRBD1. The CDR3 length is 14 residues. The germline V gene encodes CDR1 SGHDN and CDR2 FVKESK. The J segment lost 2 bases and the V segment lost 6 bases, leaving 4 bases of the junction unmatched. This CDR3 reads CASSRDSTYNEQFF. CDR3 sequence (DNA): TGTGCCAGCAGTAGGGACAGCACCTACAATGAGCAGTTCTTC.

This clone came up a few times. This chain uses TRBV5-1 with TRBJ2-3; the D gene is possibly TRBD2 (5 bases). The CDR3 loop spans 15 amino acids. Germline loops: CDR1 SGHRS, CDR2 YFSETQ. Trimming pared 4 bases from V and 3 bases from J, leaving 15 bases between. In DNA, the CDR3 is TGCGCCAGCAGCCCCGCCGGGGTTAGGACAGATACGCAGTATTTT. Its translation: CASSPAGVRTDTQYF.

The chain combines TRBV18 with TRBJ1-1; 7 bases line up with TRBD1. CDR3 length: 13 amino acids. J was trimmed by 6 bases and V by 6 bases; bases with no gene match: 7. CDR1 is KGHSH, CDR2 LQKENI, per germline. The CDR3 loop is CASSRQGPAEAFF. CDR3 sequence (DNA): TGTGCCAGCTCGCGACAGGGTCCAGCTGAAGCTTTCTTT.

The chain joins TRBV14 to TRBJ2-1; perhaps TRBD2 as D (5 bases). The CDR3 runs 17 residues. Trimming stripped 6 bases from V and 3 bases from J, with 21 bases between. Per germline, CDR1 SGHDN and CDR2 FVKESK. The CDR3 DNA is TGTGCCAGCAGTCCAATTTGGGGAGACACTAACTACAATGAGCAGTTCTTC. Amino acid sequence: CASSPIWGDTNYNEQFF. The full variable domain, its missing parts supplied by reference TRBV14 and TRBJ2-1, is EAGVTQFPSHSVIEKGQTVTLRCDPISGHDNLYWYRRVMGKEIKFLLHFVKESKQDESGMPNNRFLAERTGGTYSTLKVQPAELEDSGVYFCASSPIWGDTNYNEQFFGPGTRLTVL.

The V gene is TRBV10-3, the J gene TRBJ2-5; the D gene could be TRBD1 or TRBD2 (5 bases each). Germline V CDR1 and CDR2: ENHRY, SYGVKD. The CDR3 spans 14 residues. V was clipped by 3 bases and J by 2 bases, with 10 bases between them. CDR3 DNA sequence: TGTGCCATCAGTGACCCGGGACGGCAAGAGACCCAGTACTTC. This sequence encodes CAISDPGRQETQYF.

The chain joins TRBV5-1 to TRBJ1-2, with TRBD1 as a possible D gene (5 bases). V lost 0 bases and J lost 3, with 9 bases in between. Germline lookup yields CDR1 SGHRS and CDR2 YFSETQ. There are 14 residues in the CDR3. The CDR3 DNA is TGCGCCAGCAGCTTGGTGAAAGGGGACTATGGCTACACCTTC. Translating it yields CASSLVKGDYGYTF.

The chain couples TRBV14 to TRBJ1-1; TRBD1 might be the D (5 bases). CDR3 length: 13 residues. V was shortened by 1 base and J by 7 bases, with 10 bases between the two germline ends. CDR1 SGHDN and CDR2 FVKESK come from the germline V gene. The CDR3 protein is CASSQGWGGEAFF. The DNA of the CDR3 is TGTGCCAGCAGCCAAGGATGGGGCGGTGAAGCTTTCTTT. Variable domain in full (rest from reference TRBV14 and TRBJ1-1): EAGVTQFPSHSVIEKGQTVTLRCDPISGHDNLYWYRRVMGKEIKFLLHFVKESKQDESGMPNNRFLAERTGGTYSTLKVQPAELEDSGVYFCASSQGWGGEAFFGQGTRLTVV.